This T cell receptor (beta chain) is from a study of PD-1 blockade in classical Hodgkin lymphoma. The study's findings and limits: Reported baseline diversity: healthy donors highest, relapsed/refractory patients lowest. Newly diagnosed and completely responding patients shared comparable baseline diversity. There remain no defined causes for the repertoire differences, which possibly reflect disease activity or prior therapy.

Sequencing was performed with immunoSEQ multiplex PCR; in TCRdb, only in-frame clones are kept and a portion is missing. The sample holds 90,000 to 130,000 clones; roughly nine tenths are singletons and the top ten take about 20%. Concerning this clone itself: Its cognate antigen is unknown.

Each and every patient relapsed after autologous stem cell transplantation, and patients got differing brentuximab vedotin exposure. Germline V gives CDR1 SNHLY, CDR2 FYNNEI. V lost 6 bases, J lost 0 bases, and 9 bases lay in between. The CDR3 covers 14 residues. The gene calls are TRBV2 and TRBJ1-3; D is unresolved. The receptor's source is a human donor with classical Hodgkin lymphoma. Sample: peripheral blood mononuclear cells (PBMCs), taken before the second cycle of nivolumab. The CDR3 DNA is TGTGCCAGCAGGCTCGGGAGCTCTGGAAACACCATATATTTT. Its protein is CASRLGSSGNTIYF.